Following are 5 T cell receptor beta chains from one sample sequenced in a study of blood T cells in healthy people across ages. A sample-barcoded 5' primer and a J-beta primer mix were used in a second PCR of roughly 7 to 11 cycles. From the 5' RACE reads, TCRdb called clonotypes with MiXCR, one entry per CDR3 protein. Of over a million distinct CDR3 sequences listed, approximately 42% were seen once; the top ten hold under 8%. Input material: blood. Receptor source: a woman under 30 in good health.

This clonotype occurred a few times. The V gene is TRBV27, the J gene TRBJ2-1; 9 positions agree with TRBD1. With V trimmed by 3 bases and J by 10 bases, 7 bases remained unmatched. The CDR3 contains 14 residues. CDR1 is MNHEY and CDR2 is SMNVEV in the germline V gene (reference sequence). CDR3 sequence (DNA): TGTGCCAGCAGTTTGGGACAGGGAAGGGACGAGCAGTTCTTC. This translates into CASSLGQGRDEQFF.

This clonotype was detected only a few times. The CDR3 reads CASSPRGTANSPLHF. CDR3 coding DNA: TGCGCCAGCAGCCCGCGAGGGACAGCCAATTCACCCCTCCACTTT. The chain links TRBV4-1 to TRBJ1-6, with 7 positions matching TRBD1. Per the germline V gene, CDR1 is MGHRA and CDR2 is YSYEKL. V shed 4 bases, J shed 7 bases, and the junction held 7 bases outside the gene matches. The CDR3 spans 15 residues.

The rearrangement uses TRBV29-1 and TRBJ1-2; D is unclear. This CDR3 comprises 14 residues. Looked up from germline, CDR1 is SQVTM and CDR2 is ANQGSEA. Trimming shortened V by 0 bases and J by 0 bases, and 8 bases separated the two germline ends. CDR3 DNA: TGCAGCGTTGAAGATCAACAGCCTAACTATGGCTACACCTTC. This sequence encodes CSVEDQQPNYGYTF. Complete variable domain (other parts from reference TRBV29-1 and TRBJ1-2): SAVISQKPSRDICQRGTSLTIQCQVDSQVTMMFWYRQQPGQSLTLIATANQGSEATYESGFVIDKFPISRPNLTFSTLTVSNMSPEDSSIYLCSVEDQQPNYGYTFGSGTRLTVV.

The chain uses TRBV6-6 and TRBJ2-3, with D hard to call. The CDR3 runs to 16 residues. The germline gives CDR1 MNHNY, CDR2 SVGAGI (reference sequence). V was trimmed by 2 bases and J by 0 bases, leaving 12 bases between them. The CDR3 sequence: CASSYQPLTSTDTQYF. For the CDR3, the DNA is TGTGCCAGCAGTTACCAGCCGTTGACTAGCACAGATACGCAGTATTTT.

This clonotype turned up a few times. The CDR3 coding sequence is TGTGCCAGCAGCCCCGGGACAGGGGCGGGCTACACCTTC. This gives the protein CASSPGTGAGYTF. The chain joins TRBV12-3 or TRBV12-4 to TRBJ1-2; 10 bases agree with TRBD1. Germline trimming cut 6 bases from V and 8 bases from J; bases unmatched to any gene: 6. The CDR3 contains 13 residues.